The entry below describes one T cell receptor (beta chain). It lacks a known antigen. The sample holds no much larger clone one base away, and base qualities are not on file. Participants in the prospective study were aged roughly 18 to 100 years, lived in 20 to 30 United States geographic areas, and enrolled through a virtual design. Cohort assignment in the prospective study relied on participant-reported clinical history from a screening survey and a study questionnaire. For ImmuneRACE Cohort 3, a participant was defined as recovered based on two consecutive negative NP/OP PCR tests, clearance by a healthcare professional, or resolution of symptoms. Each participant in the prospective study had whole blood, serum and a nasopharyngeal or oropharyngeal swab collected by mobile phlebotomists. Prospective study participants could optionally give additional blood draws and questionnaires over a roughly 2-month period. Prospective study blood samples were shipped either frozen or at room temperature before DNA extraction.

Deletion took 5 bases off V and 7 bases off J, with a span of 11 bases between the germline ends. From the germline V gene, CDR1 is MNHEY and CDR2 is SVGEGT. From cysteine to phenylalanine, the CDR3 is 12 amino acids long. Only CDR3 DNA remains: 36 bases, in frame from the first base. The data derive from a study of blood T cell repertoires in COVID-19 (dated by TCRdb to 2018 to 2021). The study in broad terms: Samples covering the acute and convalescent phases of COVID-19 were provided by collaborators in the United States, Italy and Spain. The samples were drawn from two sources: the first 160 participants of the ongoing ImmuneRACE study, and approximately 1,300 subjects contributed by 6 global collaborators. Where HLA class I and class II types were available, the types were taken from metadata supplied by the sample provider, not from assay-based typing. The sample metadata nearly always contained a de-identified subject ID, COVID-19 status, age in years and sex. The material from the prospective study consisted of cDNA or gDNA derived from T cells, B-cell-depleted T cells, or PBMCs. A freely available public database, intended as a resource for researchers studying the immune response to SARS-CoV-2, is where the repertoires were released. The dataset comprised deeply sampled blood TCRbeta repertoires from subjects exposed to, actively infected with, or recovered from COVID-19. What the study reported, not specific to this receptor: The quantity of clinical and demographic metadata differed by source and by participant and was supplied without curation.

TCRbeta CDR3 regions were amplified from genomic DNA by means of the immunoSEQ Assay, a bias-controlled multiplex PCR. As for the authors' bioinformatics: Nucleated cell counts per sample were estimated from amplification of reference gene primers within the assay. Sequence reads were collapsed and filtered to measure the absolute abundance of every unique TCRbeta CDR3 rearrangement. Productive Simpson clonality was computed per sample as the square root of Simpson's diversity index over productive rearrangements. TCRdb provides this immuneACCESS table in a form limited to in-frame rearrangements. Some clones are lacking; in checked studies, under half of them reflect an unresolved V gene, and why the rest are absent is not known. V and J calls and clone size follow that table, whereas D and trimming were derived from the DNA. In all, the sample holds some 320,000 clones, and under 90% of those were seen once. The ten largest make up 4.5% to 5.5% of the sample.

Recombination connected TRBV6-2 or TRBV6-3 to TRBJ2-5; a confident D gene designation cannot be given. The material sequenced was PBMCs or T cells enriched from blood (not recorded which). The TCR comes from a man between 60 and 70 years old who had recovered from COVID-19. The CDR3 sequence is CASSSPSGTQYF. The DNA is TGTGCCAGCAGTAGCCCTTCGGGGACCCAGTACTTC.